The present entry profiles one T cell receptor (beta chain) with its context. The TCR beta repertoire was assessed by survey-level immunoSEQ sequencing. Sequencing was performed with immunoSEQ multiplex PCR; in TCRdb, only in-frame clones are kept and a portion is missing. The sample lists about 68,000 clones; around 93% were seen once. The CDR3 covers 14 residues. Trimming pared 5 bases from V and 3 bases from J, leaving 11 bases between. CDR1 and CDR2 from the germline V gene are SGHAT and FQNNGV. The specimen sequenced was PBMCs. The chain uses TRBV11-2 and TRBJ1-3; D remains unclear. This sequence was found in a man in his forties with rheumatoid arthritis. Here the CDR3 DNA reads TGTGCCAGCAGCCCGATATACCTTGGAAACACCATATATTTT. Its translation is CASSPIYLGNTIYF.